Listed here are 19 T cell receptor beta chains from one sample, sequenced in a study of blood T cell repertoires in COVID-19. The data were produced by immunoSEQ multiplex PCR, yet TCRdb's version contains in-frame clones alone and is incomplete. The sample lists 310,000 or so clones, 75% to 90% occurring once. Sequencing was performed on PBMCs or T cells enriched from blood (not recorded which). Receptor source: a middle-aged woman who had recovered from COVID-19.

This rearrangement joins TRBV18 to TRBJ1-2, with TRBD1 matching over 8 bases. This CDR3 has 14 amino acids. The V and J ends lost 3 bases and 6 bases, in that order; junction bases with no gene match: 6. Germline V gives CDR1 KGHSH, CDR2 LQKENI. DNA of the CDR3: TGTGCCAGCTCACCTCTGGACAGGGAGGATGGCTACACCTTC. It translates to CASSPLDREDGYTF.

The rearrangement uses TRBV19 and TRBJ1-1; 9 bases are a match to TRBD1. Trimming took 5 bases from V and 1 from J; bases not matched to a gene: 5. Germline CDR1 and CDR2: LNHDA and SQIVND (reference sequence). The CDR3 length is 15 residues. This CDR3 reads CASSGTGSQNTEAFF. The CDR3 nucleotides read TGTGCCAGTAGTGGGACAGGGAGCCAGAACACTGAAGCTTTCTTT.

The chain couples TRBV15 to TRBJ1-3; D uncertain. The V gene lost 3 bases and the J gene lost 0 bases, with 12 bases spanning the gap. Germline V CDR1 and CDR2: LNHNV, YYDKDF (reference sequence). CDR3 size: 16 residues. CDR3 amino acids: CATSSSNAGSGNTIYF. CDR3 nucleotides: TGTGCCACCAGCAGTTCGAATGCGGGCTCTGGAAACACCATATATTTT.

The genes are TRBV30 and TRBJ1-3; TRBD1 matches at 7 bases. After removal of 6 bases from V and 4 bases from J, the junction contained 6 bases not matched to a gene. Germline V lookup: CDR1 GTSNPN, CDR2 SVGIG (reference sequence). There are 13 residues in the CDR3. In nucleotides, the CDR3 is TGTGCCTGTCACAGGGGTGGAGGAAACACCATATATTTT. As protein: CACHRGGGNTIYF. Full variable domain (rest looked up from reference TRBV30 and TRBJ1-3): SQTIHQWPATLVQPVGSPLSLECTVEGTSNPNLYWYRQAAGRGLQLLFYSVGIGQISSEVPQNLSASRPQDRQFILSSKKLLLSDSGFYLCACHRGGGNTIYFGEGSWLTVV.

The V gene is TRBV20-1, the J gene TRBJ2-1; D not resolved. The CDR3 length is 12 residues. V shed 3 bases and J shed 8 bases, with 11 bases lying between them. From germline, CDR1 is DFQATT and CDR2 SNEGSKA (reference sequence). Here the CDR3 DNA reads TGCAGTGCTAGTCATAGCTCTGATGAGCAGTTCTTC. Translated: CSASHSSDEQFF.

This chain joins TRBV10-3 and TRBJ2-5, with a possible D match to TRBD1 (6 bases). Trimming pared 0 bases from V and 5 bases from J, leaving 19 bases between. Germline V CDR1 and CDR2: ENHRY, SYGVKD. The CDR3 extends over 17 amino acids. This CDR3 is CAISESPVGGERETQYF. In DNA, the CDR3 is TGTGCCATCAGTGAGTCCCCCGTTGGGGGCGAGCGGGAGACCCAGTACTTC.

The V gene is TRBV7-3, the J gene TRBJ2-1, with D hard to call. V shed 3 bases and J shed 0 bases, with 12 bases lying between them. Germline loops: CDR1 SGHTA, CDR2 FQGTGA. CDR3 length: 16 residues. Here the CDR3 DNA reads TGTGCCAGCAGCTTCTCTCGGGTTAGCTCCTACAATGAGCAGTTCTTC. The encoded protein is CASSFSRVSSYNEQFF.

J is TRBJ2-1 and V is TRBV24-1; TRBD1 is a possible D gene (6 bases). Germline loops: CDR1 KGHDR, CDR2 SFDVKD. The V end was cut by 5 bases, the J end by 10 bases, with 11 bases between. There are 12 residues in the CDR3. This chain's CDR3 is CATSGPQGEQFF. CDR3 DNA sequence: TGTGCCACCAGTGGCCCCCAGGGGGAGCAGTTCTTC.

The rearrangement links TRBV7-6 to TRBJ2-5; TRBD2 might be the D (6 bases). Germline-derived CDR1 and CDR2 are SGHVS and FNYEAQ. V dropped 5 bases and J dropped 2 bases, with 12 bases sitting between them. The CDR3 totals 14 residues. The CDR3 region is CASSEDYGQETQYF. DNA for the CDR3: TGTGCCAGCAGCGAGGACTACGGACAAGAGACCCAGTACTTC.

This chain uses TRBV11-2 with TRBJ2-7, with 7 bases that match TRBD2. V lost 2 bases and J lost 4; bases outside the gene matches: 11. The CDR3 consists of 16 residues. Germline-derived CDR1 and CDR2 are SGHAT and FQNNGV. The CDR3 nucleotides read TGTGCCAGCAGCTTACAACGAACTAGCGAGGGTTACGAGCAGTACTTC. Encoded protein: CASSLQRTSEGYEQYF. Full variable domain (outside the CDR3, taken from reference TRBV11-2 and TRBJ2-7): EAGVAQSPRYKIIEKRQSVAFWCNPISGHATLYWYQQILGQGPKLLIQFQNNGVVDDSQLPKDRFSAERLKGVDSTLKIQPAKLEDSAVYLCASSLQRTSEGYEQYFGPGTRLTVT.

The chain has TRBV18 and TRBJ2-1; no clear D. V gave up 6 bases and J gave up 0 bases, with 12 bases separating them. The CDR3 runs to 15 residues. Germline V CDR1 and CDR2: KGHSH, LQKENI. The CDR3, as DNA: TGTGCCAGCTCCCCTAGTAGGAGCTCCTACAATGAGCAGTTCTTC. Translated, it gives CASSPSRSSYNEQFF.

V and J are TRBV11-3 and TRBJ1-1; D is unclear. V gave up 5 bases and J gave up 4 bases, with 14 bases separating them. This CDR3 has 14 residues. Germline V gives CDR1 SGHNT, CDR2 YENEEA. The CDR3 DNA reads as TGTGCCAGCAGCCGAGGCCCCGGATCCACTGAAGCTTTCTTT. Its translation: CASSRGPGSTEAFF.

This clone was detected only once. CDR3 nucleotide sequence: TGTGCCAGTACCGCACTAGCGGGAGGGTACAATGAGCAGTTCTTC. This codes for CASTALAGGYNEQFF. The genes are TRBV19 and TRBJ2-1; TRBD2 agrees at 13 bases. The length of the CDR3 is 15 residues. Trimming took 7 bases from V and 4 from J; bases not matched to a gene: 4. Germline lookup yields CDR1 LNHDA and CDR2 SQIVND (reference sequence).

The rearrangement uses TRBV2 and TRBJ2-2; 8 nucleotides match TRBD2. The CDR3 is 15 amino acids. V lost 5 bases to trimming and J lost 5 bases; unmatched junction nucleotides: 7. Germline V gene sequence: CDR1 SNHLY, CDR2 FYNNEI. The CDR3 is CASSTSGSQTGELFF. Written as DNA, the CDR3 is TGTGCCAGCAGTACGAGCGGGAGTCAAACCGGGGAGCTGTTTTTT.

The V call is TRBV19, the J call TRBJ2-7; 8 nucleotides line up with TRBD1. Germline assignment: CDR1 LNHDA and CDR2 SQIVND (reference sequence). The CDR3 is made up of 16 amino acids. V was clipped by 3 bases and J by 6 bases; unmatched bases: 13. CDR3: CASSMGARDRGGEQYF. CDR3 sequence (DNA): TGTGCCAGTAGTATGGGCGCCAGAGACAGGGGAGGCGAGCAGTACTTC.

The chain couples TRBV4-1 to TRBJ2-7; TRBD1 matches at 8 bases. The CDR3 contains 13 residues. J was trimmed by 6 bases and V by 3 bases; bases with no gene match: 4. CDR1 and CDR2 from the germline V gene are MGHRA and YSYEKL. The CDR3, as DNA: TGCGCCAGCAGCCAGGACAGGGCTGGCGAGCAGTACTTC. Translated, it gives CASSQDRAGEQYF.

The V and J genes are TRBV2 and TRBJ1-5; TRBD1 agrees at 10 bases. There are 15 residues in the CDR3. The V segment lost 5 bases and the J segment 4 bases; nucleotides outside the gene matches: 5. Looked up from germline, CDR1 is SNHLY and CDR2 is FYNNEI. CDR3 sequence (DNA): TGTGCCAGCAGTTCCTTGGACAGGGGGAATCAGCCCCAGCATTTT. Translated, it gives CASSSLDRGNQPQHF.

The V gene is TRBV24-1, the J gene TRBJ1-2, with D uncertain. There are 14 residues in the CDR3. Germline loops: CDR1 KGHDR, CDR2 SFDVKD. V was clipped by 3 bases and J by 8 bases, with 15 bases between them. The CDR3 is CATSDGREMEGYTF. CDR3 sequence (DNA): TGTGCCACCAGTGATGGCCGGGAAATGGAGGGCTACACCTTC.

The chain links TRBV7-3 to TRBJ2-5; TRBD1 is a possible D gene (6 bases). The V end was cut by 1 base, the J end by 4 bases, with 16 bases between. The length of the CDR3 is 16 residues. In germline, CDR1 is SGHTA, CDR2 FQGTGA. The CDR3 is CASSLRGQGVGETQYF. In DNA form, the CDR3 reads TGTGCCAGCAGCTTAAGGGGACAAGGGGTCGGAGAGACCCAGTACTTC.